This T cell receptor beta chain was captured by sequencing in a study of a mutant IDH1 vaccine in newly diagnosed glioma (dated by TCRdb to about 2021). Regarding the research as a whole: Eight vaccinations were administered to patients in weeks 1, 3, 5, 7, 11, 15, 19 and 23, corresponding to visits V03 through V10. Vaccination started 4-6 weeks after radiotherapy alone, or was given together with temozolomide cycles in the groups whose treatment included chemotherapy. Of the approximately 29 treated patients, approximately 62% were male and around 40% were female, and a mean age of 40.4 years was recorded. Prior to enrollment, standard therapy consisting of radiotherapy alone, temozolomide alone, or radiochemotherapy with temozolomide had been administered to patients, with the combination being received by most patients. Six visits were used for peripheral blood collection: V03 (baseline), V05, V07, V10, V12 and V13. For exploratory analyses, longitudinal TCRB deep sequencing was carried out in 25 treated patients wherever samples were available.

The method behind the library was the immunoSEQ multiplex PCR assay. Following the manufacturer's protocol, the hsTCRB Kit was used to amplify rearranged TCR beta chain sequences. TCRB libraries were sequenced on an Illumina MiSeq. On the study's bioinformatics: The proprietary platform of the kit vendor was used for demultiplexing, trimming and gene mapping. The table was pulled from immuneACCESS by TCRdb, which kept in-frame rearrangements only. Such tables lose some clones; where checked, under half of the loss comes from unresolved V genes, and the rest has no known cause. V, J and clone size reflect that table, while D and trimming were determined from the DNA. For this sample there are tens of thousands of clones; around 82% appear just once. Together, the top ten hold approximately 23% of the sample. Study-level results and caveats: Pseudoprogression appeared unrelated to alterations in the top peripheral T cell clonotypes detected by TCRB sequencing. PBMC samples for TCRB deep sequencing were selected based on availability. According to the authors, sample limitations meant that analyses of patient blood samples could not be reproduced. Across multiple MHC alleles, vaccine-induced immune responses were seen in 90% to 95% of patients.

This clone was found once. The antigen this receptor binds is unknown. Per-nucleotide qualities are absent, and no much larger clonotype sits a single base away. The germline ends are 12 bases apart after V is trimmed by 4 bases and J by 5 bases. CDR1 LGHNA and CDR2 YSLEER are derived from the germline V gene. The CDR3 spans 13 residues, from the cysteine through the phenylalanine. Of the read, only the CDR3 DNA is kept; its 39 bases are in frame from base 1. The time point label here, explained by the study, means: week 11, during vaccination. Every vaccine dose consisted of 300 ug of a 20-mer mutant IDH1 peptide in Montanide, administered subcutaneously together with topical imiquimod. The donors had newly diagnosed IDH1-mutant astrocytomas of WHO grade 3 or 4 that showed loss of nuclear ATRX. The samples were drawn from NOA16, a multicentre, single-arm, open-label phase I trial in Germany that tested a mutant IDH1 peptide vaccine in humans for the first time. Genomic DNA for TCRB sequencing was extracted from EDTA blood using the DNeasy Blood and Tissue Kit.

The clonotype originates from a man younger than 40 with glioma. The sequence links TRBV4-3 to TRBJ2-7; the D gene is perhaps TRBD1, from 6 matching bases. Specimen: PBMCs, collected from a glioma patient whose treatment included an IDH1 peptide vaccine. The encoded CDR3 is CASSRQGFHEQYF. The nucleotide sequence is TGCGCCAGCAGCCGGCAGGGGTTCCACGAGCAGTACTTC.